What follows is one T cell receptor beta chain and its context. Its cognate antigen is unknown. The data are from a study of cytomegalovirus exposure and HLA in healthy donors. Whole-study findings and limits: Cytomegalovirus association was assigned to some 160 TCR beta chains. The classifier was said to identify cytomegalovirus status with high specificity and sensitivity. In a later analysis, HLA-associated TCR beta chains were more clonally expanded than equally common others. In the analysis, some V segments, TRBV6-2 and TRBV6-3 included, were excluded as indistinguishable.

The CDR3 contains 15 residues. With 0 bases removed from V and 0 bases from J, the gap between germline ends came to 6 bases. Germline CDR1 reads SGHTA; CDR2 reads FQGTGA. 13 Jbeta primers and 60 Vbeta primers were used for the PCR. The protocol was immunoSEQ multiplex PCR, while the TCRdb copy is restricted to in-frame clones and leaves out a portion. The repertoire holds about 120,000 clones, with roughly three quarters as singletons. What was sequenced was PBMCs. The clonotype comes from a young man in good health and CMV-seropositive. The rearrangement uses TRBV7-3 and TRBJ1-5; perhaps TRBD1 as D (6 bases). This chain's CDR3 is CASSLTGHSNQPQHF. CDR3 DNA sequence: TGTGCCAGCAGCTTAACGGGACATAGCAATCAGCCCCAGCATTTT.